A single sample is the source of the 27 T cell receptor beta chains below, sequenced in a study of Ad26.COV2.S vaccination and SARS-CoV-2 variants. Treatment described: around 19 received Ad26.COV2.S at low or high dose, single or two shots; about 5 received placebo; per-sample allocation not given. Each sample was drawn 63 days after the first injection (of vaccine or placebo). TCRdb's copy holds only in-frame clones and misses some; the assay was immunoSEQ multiplex PCR. The sample gives about 680,000 clones, around 92% of which show up once; about 1.5% is in the top ten. The source was peripheral blood, collected in a trial of Ad26.COV2.S vaccine versus placebo. The source is a person between 18 and 59 years old who received the Ad26.COV2.S COVID-19 vaccine or a placebo.

J is TRBJ1-2 and V is TRBV6-2 or TRBV6-3; D unclear. V was pared by 0 bases and J by 8 bases, with 4 bases between. There are 11 residues in the CDR3. In germline, CDR1 is MNHEY, CDR2 SVGEGT. The CDR3 region is CASSYSRGYTF. CDR3 coding DNA: TGTGCCAGCAGTTACTCTAGGGGCTACACCTTC.

This chain joins TRBV7-9 and TRBJ1-1, with 8 bases lining up with TRBD1. The CDR3 spans 15 residues. Germline V gene lookup returns CDR1 SEHNR and CDR2 FQNEAQ (reference sequence). Trimming cost V 4 bases and J 0 bases; bases outside gene matches: 4. The CDR3 is CASSSGQGMNTEAFF. The CDR3 region has the DNA TGTGCCAGCAGCTCCGGACAGGGAATGAACACTGAAGCTTTCTTT.

This chain connects TRBV10-1 to TRBJ1-2; weak D call: TRBD1 (6 bases). Trimming pared 1 base from V and 7 bases from J, leaving 10 bases between. The CDR3 sequence is 13 residues long. Germline V gene lookup returns CDR1 WNHNN and CDR2 SYGVQD (reference sequence). CDR3 DNA: TGCGCCAGCAGTGAGTACAGGGCAGGTGGCTACACCTTC. It translates to CASSEYRAGGYTF.

V is TRBV2 and J is TRBJ2-7; 9 bases agree with TRBD2. The CDR3 loop spans 13 amino acids. Germline V CDR1 and CDR2: SNHLY, FYNNEI. The J segment lost 1 base and the V segment lost 8 bases, leaving 3 bases of the junction unmatched. The CDR3 nucleotides read TGTGCCAGCCTAGCGGGATCTTCCTACGAGCAGTACTTC. It translates to CASLAGSSYEQYF.

The CDR3 loop reads CASSLAGINLNEQFF. The CDR3 DNA reads as TGTGCCAGCAGCTTAGCGGGGATAAACCTCAATGAGCAGTTCTTC. The V call is TRBV7-9, the J call TRBJ2-1; D remains unclear. The CDR3 runs to 15 residues. In germline, CDR1 is SEHNR, CDR2 FQNEAQ (reference sequence). V gave up 0 bases and J gave up 6 bases, with 12 bases separating them.

The chain links TRBV19 to TRBJ1-5; a weak D match, TRBD1 (5 bases). Germline assignment: CDR1 LNHDA and CDR2 SQIVND (reference sequence). CDR3 length: 15 residues. V was shortened by 3 bases and J by 4 bases, with 13 bases between the two germline ends. The CDR3 region is CASSIGFGGNQPQHF. CDR3 nucleotides: TGTGCCAGTAGTATCGGGTTCGGGGGGAATCAGCCCCAGCATTTT.

This clone was observed once. The chain joins TRBV19 to TRBJ1-6, with D maybe TRBD1 (6 bases). This CDR3 spans 16 amino acids. Trimming left V 3 bases short and J 6 bases short, with 15 bases between. Germline V gene sequence: CDR1 LNHDA, CDR2 SQIVND (reference sequence). CDR3 in DNA: TGTGCCAGTAGTATGGGGGCCGGCCCCCCTAATTCACCCCTCCACTTT. Residues: CASSMGAGPPNSPLHF.

The V and J genes are TRBV7-9 and TRBJ2-1; TRBD2 matches at 8 bases. This CDR3 is built from 15 residues. Germline trimming cut 6 bases from V and 6 bases from J; bases unmatched to any gene: 10. In germline, CDR1 is SEHNR, CDR2 FQNEAQ (reference sequence). The CDR3, as DNA: TGTGCCAGCAGTGCTCGTATAGCGGGACCCAATGAGCAGTTCTTC. Translated: CASSARIAGPNEQFF.

The chain is built from TRBV6-2 or TRBV6-3 and TRBJ2-7; D not certain. This CDR3 region has 13 residues. V lost 0 bases and J lost 3, with 6 bases in between. Per germline, CDR1 MNHEY and CDR2 SVGEGT. CDR3 nucleotides: TGTGCCAGCAGTTACTCAACATACTACGAGCAGTACTTC. Protein sequence: CASSYSTYYEQYF.

This clone was detected once. The chain joins TRBV10-3 to TRBJ2-1; D call uncertain. The CDR3 is made up of 15 amino acids. Trimming stripped 6 bases from V and 6 bases from J, with 18 bases between. CDR1 and CDR2 from the germline V gene are ENHRY and SYGVKD. CDR3 protein: CAISPASPPLNEQFF. In nucleotides, the CDR3 is TGTGCCATCAGCCCCGCTTCCCCCCCCCTCAATGAGCAGTTCTTC.

The V call is TRBV12-3 or TRBV12-4, the J call TRBJ2-5; 9 bases are a match to TRBD1. There are 13 residues in the CDR3. V dropped 7 bases and J dropped 4; count of bases not matched to a gene: 4. CDR3 sequence: CASTRDRVETQYF. In nucleotides, the CDR3 is TGTGCCAGCACTCGGGACAGGGTAGAGACCCAGTACTTC.

This chain links TRBV19 with TRBJ2-2; D possibly corresponds to TRBD2 (6 bases). The CDR3 is made up of 13 amino acids. The V end lost 8 bases, the J end lost 0 bases, and 7 bases lay between the germline ends. Looked up from germline, CDR1 is LNHDA and CDR2 is SQIVND (reference sequence). Here the CDR3 reads CASAGPNTGELFF. The CDR3 nucleotides read TGTGCCAGTGCGGGGCCGAACACCGGGGAGCTGTTTTTT.

This clone occurred once. The chain combines TRBV3-1 (or the pseudogene TRBV3-2) with TRBJ2-1; 12 bases fit TRBD2. CDR3 size: 15 residues. The J segment lost 7 bases and the V segment lost 6 bases, leaving 7 bases of the junction unmatched. The germline CDR1 and CDR2 sequences are LGHDT and YNNKEL (reference sequence). As DNA, the CDR3 is TGTGCCAGCAGACCCGGACTAGCGGGACGTAATGAGCAGTTCTTC. This encodes CASRPGLAGRNEQFF.

V usage is TRBV27 and J usage is TRBJ1-5; unclear D gene. Trimming stripped 4 bases from V and 4 bases from J, with 8 bases between. This CDR3 is 13 amino acids long. Per the germline V gene, CDR1 is MNHEY and CDR2 is SMNVEV (reference sequence). In DNA form, the CDR3 reads TGTGCCAGCAGTTATACAGAGAATCAGCCCCAGCATTTT. Its translation: CASSYTENQPQHF.

The V gene is TRBV15, the J gene TRBJ1-3; D remains unclear. Trimming shortened V by 3 bases and J by 2 bases, and 17 bases separated the two germline ends. This CDR3 spans 17 amino acids. Germline CDR1 and CDR2: LNHNV and YYDKDF (reference sequence). CDR3 in amino acids: CATSRIGSGEAGNTIYF. The CDR3 DNA is TGTGCCACCAGCAGGATCGGAAGCGGGGAGGCTGGAAACACCATATATTTT.

CDR3 in DNA: TGCGCCAGCGCAAAGACTAGCGGGTACAATGAGCAGTTCTTC. Amino acid sequence: CASAKTSGYNEQFF. The V call is TRBV5-1, the J call TRBJ2-1; 10 bases agree with TRBD2. J was trimmed by 4 bases and V by 7 bases; bases with no gene match: 5. From germline, CDR1 is SGHRS and CDR2 YFSETQ. This CDR3 is built from 14 residues.

V usage is TRBV5-1 and J usage is TRBJ2-7; TRBD2 aligns across 9 bases. The V segment lost 0 bases and the J segment 0 bases; nucleotides outside the gene matches: 4. This CDR3 spans 16 amino acids. Germline CDR1 SGHRS, CDR2 YFSETQ. CDR3 region: CASSLDLAGTSYEQYF. Written as DNA, the CDR3 is TGCGCCAGCAGCTTGGACCTAGCGGGGACCTCCTACGAGCAGTACTTC.

The rearrangement links TRBV5-6 to TRBJ2-7; D is unclear. Trimming shortened V by 0 bases and J by 6 bases, and 13 bases separated the two germline ends. The germline V gene has CDR1 SGHDT and CDR2 YYEEEE. The CDR3 is made up of 14 amino acids. The CDR3 reads CASSLVSGTGEQYF. The DNA for the CDR3 is TGTGCCAGCAGCTTGGTGTCAGGTACCGGCGAGCAGTACTTC.

The chain links TRBV3-1 (or the pseudogene TRBV3-2) to TRBJ1-2; 8 positions agree with TRBD1. V was pared by 4 bases and J by 5 bases, with 9 bases of the junction left unmatched. Germline CDR1 reads LGHDT; CDR2 reads YNNKEL (reference sequence). The CDR3 extends over 15 amino acids. As DNA, the CDR3 is TGTGCCAGCAGCCTCCGGGACAGGTTACAGTATGGCTACACCTTC. The encoded protein is CASSLRDRLQYGYTF.

The V call is TRBV5-4, the J call TRBJ1-2; D is possibly TRBD1 (5 bases). V dropped 0 bases and J dropped 6 bases, with 6 bases sitting between them. The CDR3 is 12 residues long. CDR1 SGHNT and CDR2 YYREEE come from the germline V gene (reference sequence). CDR3 bases: TGTGCCAGCAGCTTGGCGGGGGATGGCTACACCTTC. Its protein is CASSLAGDGYTF.

The genes are TRBV29-1 and TRBJ1-4; no firm D call. Trimming stripped 5 bases from V and 8 bases from J, with 21 bases between. CDR1 and CDR2 from the germline V gene are SQVTM and ANQGSEA. The CDR3 runs to 15 residues. The CDR3 DNA sequence: TGCAGCGTTTCTTATGCGGTGATCGACGGAGAAAAACTGTTTTTT. Its protein is CSVSYAVIDGEKLFF.

The chain has TRBV10-3 and TRBJ1-3; no clear D. This CDR3 contains 16 residues. In germline, CDR1 is ENHRY, CDR2 SYGVKD. Trimming stripped 4 bases from V and 0 bases from J, with 13 bases between. The CDR3 bases are TGTGCCATCAGTGCTGGAGGACCGAGCTCTGGAAACACCATATATTTT. It yields the protein CAISAGGPSSGNTIYF.

The rearrangement joins TRBV25-1 to TRBJ1-6; TRBD1 might be the D (6 bases). Between the trimmed V and J ends, which lost 1 base and 9 bases, there was a span of 16 bases. Per the germline V gene, CDR1 is MGHDK and CDR2 is SYGVNS. This CDR3 is 16 amino acids long. CDR3 nucleotides: TGTGCCAGCAGTGAATCGTGGGGGGGGCGAGGTTCACCCCTCCACTTT. Its translation is CASSESWGGRGSPLHF.

The table lists this clone with a count of one. The V and J genes are TRBV19 and TRBJ2-5, with TRBD1 matching 7 bases. The CDR3 covers 16 residues. Germline-derived CDR1 and CDR2 are LNHDA and SQIVND (reference sequence). V lost 3 bases to trimming and J lost 2 bases; unmatched junction nucleotides: 9. CDR3 protein: CASSIPTPTGQETQYF. CDR3 DNA sequence: TGTGCCAGTAGTATCCCAACCCCGACAGGGCAAGAGACCCAGTACTTC.

The chain joins TRBV5-4 to TRBJ2-1, with D possibly being TRBD2 (5 bases). V lost 2 bases and J lost 7, with 10 bases in between. The CDR3 spans 13 residues. Germline V CDR1 and CDR2: SGHNT, YYREEE (reference sequence). The CDR3 DNA follows: TGTGCCAGCAGCTTAGGGCGGACTAATGAGCAGTTCTTC. It specifies CASSLGRTNEQFF.

In regard to this clone: Other DNA sequences in the sample encode the same CDR3. The rearrangement links TRBV7-9 to TRBJ1-2; D uncertain. Germline values: CDR1 SEHNR, CDR2 FQNEAQ (reference sequence). The CDR3 is 13 residues long. Trimming shortened V by 5 bases and J by 2 bases, and 9 bases separated the two germline ends. The CDR3 loop is CASSLQGNYGYTF. In DNA form, the CDR3 reads TGTGCCAGCAGCCTACAAGGAAACTATGGCTACACCTTC.

The chain joins TRBV7-2 to TRBJ2-2; the D gene is possibly TRBD2 (5 bases). Germline V gene sequence: CDR1 SGHTA, CDR2 FQGNSA. V lost 6 bases to trimming and J lost 6 bases, with 11 bases between them. This CDR3 region has 13 residues. The CDR3 nucleotides are TGTGCCAGCAGACACCCCGGGGCCGGGGAGCTGTTTTTT. It specifies CASRHPGAGELFF.